This T cell receptor beta chain is from a study of a mutant IDH1 vaccine in newly diagnosed glioma. Study-wide background: Treated patients were approximately 60% male, 37.5% female, mean age about 41 years. The therapy given earlier, which was standard therapy, consisted of radiotherapy, temozolomide, or both, and most of the patients received both.

Documented time point: week 47, end of study. Every single dose of the vaccine, 300 ug of mutant IDH1 20-mer peptide, came with topical imiquimod. Every donor had a new WHO grade 3 or 4 astrocytoma that was IDH1-mutant, with loss of nuclear ATRX. A single count supports this clone. The antigen remains undetermined. Sequencing was performed with immunoSEQ multiplex PCR; in TCRdb, only in-frame clones are kept and a portion is missing. The sample yields 31,000 or so clones, approximately 83% seen once. The clonotype comes from a man between 25 and 39 years old with glioma. The starting material was PBMCs, obtained from a glioma patient whose treatment included an IDH1 peptide vaccine.

As DNA, the CDR3 is TGTGCCAGCAGCGTAGAGGGACTAGCGGGGGTTATTACAGATACGCAGTATTTT. This gives the protein CASSVEGLAGVITDTQYF. J is TRBJ2-3 and V is TRBV9; 14 nucleotides agree with TRBD2. The CDR3 loop spans 18 amino acids. Germline V CDR1 and CDR2: SGDLS, YYNGEE. V shed 0 bases and J 3 bases; nucleotides not matched to a gene: 6.